Detailed here is one T cell receptor (beta chain). This receptor's antigen is unknown. Base quality data are lacking; no much larger clone is found one base away. The cohort comprised fewer than 750 healthy bone marrow donors. All cohort members were sampled while nominally healthy, although unrecorded immune exposures were likely present. The donor tested CMV seronegative and was one of the 352 seronegative cohort members. Each donor provided a peripheral blood sample, and peripheral blood mononuclear cells were used for TCR beta sequencing. The Qiagen DNeasy Blood Extraction Kit was used to extract genomic DNA from the blood cell samples. Libraries were constructed by the immunoSEQ multiplex PCR assay. A mixture of 60 forward primers for TCR Vbeta segments and 13 reverse primers for TCR Jbeta segments was used in the multiplex PCR. The CDR3 region of rearranged TCR beta genes was amplified from genomic DNA by a multiplex PCR assay. The amplified TCR beta libraries were sequenced on the Illumina HiSeq System as 87-base-pair reads. In the paper's pipeline: A later analysis counted 75 million to 100 million unique TCR beta chains across the approximately 700 repertoires, and some 11 million of these chains were shared by at least two donors. Raw reads were error-corrected and collapsed into unique sequences by a nearest-neighbor algorithm in which closely related sequences were merged to remove PCR and sequencing errors. To assign V, D and J gene segments, CDR3 sequences were aligned to IMGT reference sequences. For a sequence to be retained, a match of at least six nucleotides was required to both a V gene segment and a J gene segment. A rearrangement counted as productive if the CDR3 had no stop codons and remained in frame with V and J, and every other rearrangement counted as non-productive. Following IMGT convention, CDR3 was defined as the stretch from the second conserved V-encoded cysteine up to the conserved J-encoded phenylalanine. The earlier analysis of some 580 of the donors excluded any sequence lacking an unambiguous match to a single V gene segment. In an earlier analysis of some 590 of the donors, V segments were called functional above 56.7% productive rearrangements and were called segregating when the between-donor standard deviation exceeded 5%. A statistical classification framework was built to diagnose cytomegalovirus status from the catalog of TCR beta chain sequences. V and J gene assignment, in a later analysis, came from comparing TCR nucleotide sequences with IMGT/GENE-DB human TR gene sequences. In a later analysis, CDR3 sequences and most-parsimonious VDJ recombination scenarios were assigned using the TCRdist pipeline. In a later analysis, every TCR beta chain was defined by the combination of its CDR3 amino acid sequence and its V-gene family, and reads without a unique V-gene family were dropped. As a way to deal with suspected cross-contamination and a sequencing artifact, a later analysis dropped 450 to 600 nucleotide sequences that were highly shared and had low generation probability. In a later analysis, a clonal expansion index for each public chain was calculated from normalized within-repertoire ranks of inferred template counts. A later analysis computed generation probabilities with a VDJ recombination model fitted to out-of-frame rearrangements, and checked the results against IGoR. In a later analysis, TCR-TCR, TCR-HLA and TCR-CMV co-occurrence was scored with hypergeometric tests, and a repertoire-size bias correction was applied to TCR pairs. False discovery rates were estimated in a later analysis by permuting HLA or CMV assignments 20 times. In a later analysis, co-occurring TCRs were grouped using DBSCAN, and TCRdist sequence similarity was added for clustering within HLA-allele-positive subsets. Repertoires with fewer than 30,000 or more than 120,000 public chains were left out of co-occurrence clustering, as were about five repertoires with anomalous nucleotide sharing. Here the immuneACCESS table is served through TCRdb, limited to in-frame sequences with V and J called. Missing clones are a known gap in these copies; in checked studies unresolved V genes cover under half, and the rest lacks a known reason. That table supplies the V and J calls and clone size; D and trimming were determined from the DNA. This sample lists fewer than 250,000 clones; roughly 75% were detected once. 1.8% of the sample goes to the ten largest clones.

These data originate in a study of cytomegalovirus exposure and HLA in healthy donors (dated 2017 in TCRdb). A note on the overall study: According to an earlier analysis of 587 of the donors, 150 million to 200 million T cells yielded some 110 million unique TCR beta sequences and 276 Gb of sequence data. Approximately 300 gigabases of sequencing data and around 88 million unique TCR sequences made up an early release that covered 640 HLA-typed donors. The genetic ancestry cluster associated with self-reported Caucasian donors included 81% of the roughly 400 genotyped donors. The study was designed to test whether signatures of past pathogen exposure could be identified by cataloging public T cell receptors. Using immunosequencing, the study profiled T cell repertoires from 500 to 800 subjects and related those repertoires to cytomegalovirus serostatus. Besides the first cohort of 666 subjects, a separate validation cohort made up of 120 different subjects was used. To predict cytomegalovirus infection status, the study brought together high-throughput TCR immunosequencing, statistical association of individual TCRs with disease status, and machine learning. A later analysis re-examined previously published TCR beta repertoires from around 670 donors and added high-resolution HLA genotyping to investigate patterns of TCR occurrence. In the later analysis, no new phenotypic data were used to find candidate immune exposures; instead, reliance was placed on TCR beta sequences and their occurrence across donors. An earlier analysis of 587 of the donors used high-throughput TCR beta sequencing to judge whether each TCR beta V gene segment behaved as functional or pseudogenic. Alongside the repertoire data, information on donor age, sex, ethnicity and CMV serostatus was compiled. A later genetic analysis took genome-wide SNP genotypes for 398 of the 666 donors and used that subset as a discovery cohort. Every discovery cohort repertoire had been produced on one sequencing platform. Both class I and class II loci were covered by HLA typing, at four-digit resolution. Typing coverage differed by locus: A, B, C, DRB1 and DQB1 were typed in roughly 620-640 donors, DQA1 in approximately 520, DPA1 in 600 to 610, and DPB1 in approximately 450. Because of strong linkage in the cohort, 4 to 6 DR-DQ haplotypes were treated as single units for association and clustering. On average, over 200,000 unique TCR beta nucleotide sequences were sequenced per donor among 350 to 400 genotyped donors of the cohort, with roughly 20% of those sequences being non-productive.

The research as a whole found: Sequencing depth was assumed to be roughly uniform across donors in the presence/absence analyses, though that assumption may not hold. In a later analysis, most CMV-associated TCR beta chains were found to appear HLA-restricted, with HLA associations seemingly driven largely by CMV exposure. Compared with the roughly 710-donor mean, donors in an Asian-associated ancestry cluster had fewer N-insertions in productive TCRs, according to a later genetic analysis. A further reported finding was that TCR beta sequences accurately predicted the HLA-A and HLA-B alleles for most subjects in the first cohort. A few of the identified cytomegalovirus-associated TCR beta chains were confirmed in vitro to be specific for cytomegalovirus antigens. In a later analysis, several top co-occurrence clusters were reported to appear linked to parvovirus B19, influenza, CMV and Epstein-Barr virus. HLA typing was unavailable for some donors at each locus, so association tests used only the typed subset. About 17 rarely observed V segments, including chromosome 9 orphons, were excluded from the earlier analysis of a few hundred of the donors because counts were too low. Across donors, most TCR sequences were observed very rarely, whereas some public TCRs were present in many individuals. It was suggested by the authors that the approach could potentially be generalized to other disease states and immunological phenotypes. Correlated functional status among segregating V segments might reflect linkage disequilibrium, but an unknown experimental factor could not be ruled out. An association between a missense DCLRE1C variant and V-gene and J-gene trimming of TCR beta chains was found in a later genetic analysis and replicated in an independent cohort. When HLA alleles, especially DR and DQ, strongly co-occurred, TCR associations were difficult to assign to individual alleles. A later analysis found that HLA-associated TCR beta chains were more clonally expanded and had lower generation probabilities than equally common non-associated chains. A later analysis found that TCR association rates varied across HLA loci, with DRB1 alleles showing the most associated TCRs and HLA-C alleles the fewest. In an earlier analysis of around 600 of the donors, most TCR beta V segments appeared in productive rearrangements about 87% or about 30% of the time, broadly matching IMGT annotations. The cohort was sequenced for TCR beta chains only, and without alpha or paired-chain data the features that could be detected were limited. Cytomegalovirus status was reported to be diagnosed by the classifier with high specificity and sensitivity in both the original and validation cohorts. The sequencing pipeline was judged likely to have produced a cluster of highly shared sequence variants as a technical artifact. CMV serostatus was the only immune exposure information available for the cohort. A later analysis associated about 18,000 TCR beta sequences with specific HLA alleles at a false discovery rate of 0.05. The study listed around 160 TCR beta chains as associated with cytomegalovirus.

The clonotype was recovered from a woman aged 30 to 39 in good health and CMV-seronegative. Sequencing was done on a sample of PBMCs.

The DNA sequence is given as TGTGCCTGGCAGGGCAACACTGAAGCTTTCTTT. This is translated as CAWQGNTEAFF. The sequence is built from TRBV30 and TRBJ1-1; TRBD1 is a weak D gene call, 5 bases matching. Trimming removed 5 bases from V and 2 bases from J, leaving 6 bases between the germline ends. The CDR3 numbers 11 residues from cysteine through phenylalanine. The retained sequence is limited to the CDR3, 33 bases, with the frame set at the first base. From a lookup of the germline V gene (reference sequence), CDR1 and CDR2 are GTSNPN and SVGIG.